The next 27 T cell receptor beta chains were all read from a single sample in a study of blood T cell repertoires in COVID-19. Produced via immunoSEQ multiplex PCR; TCRdb's table is partial and in-frame only. There are 15,000 to 19,000 clones in the sample; 70% to 90% occur only once, and about half lies in the top ten. The sample consisted of peripheral blood. The receptor set was obtained from a man aged 55-75 years with acute or convalescent COVID-19.

V is TRBV5-6 and J is TRBJ1-3, with no clear D. V lost 2 bases and J lost 4, with 7 bases in between. Germline CDR1 and CDR2: SGHDT and YYEEEE. This CDR3 has 13 residues. The CDR3 protein is CASSFSFGNTIYF. CDR3 DNA sequence: TGTGCCAGCAGCTTCAGTTTCGGAAACACCATATATTTT. Full variable domain (outside the CDR3, taken from reference TRBV5-6 and TRBJ1-3): DAGVTQSPTHLIKTRGQQVTLRCSPKSGHDTVSWYQQALGQGPQFIFQYYEEEERQRGNFPDRFSGHQFPNYSSELNVNALLLGDSALYLCASSFSFGNTIYFGEGSWLTVV.

The chain recombines TRBV4-1 with TRBJ1-4; 7 bases match TRBD1. The CDR3 is 15 residues long. V dropped 4 bases and J dropped 7; count of bases not matched to a gene: 9. Per germline, CDR1 MGHRA and CDR2 YSYEKL. The CDR3 loop reads CASSLSTGDSEKLFF. The CDR3 DNA reads TGCGCCAGCAGCCTCTCCACAGGGGATAGTGAAAAACTGTTTTTT.

The chain has TRBV7-3 and TRBJ2-1; TRBD2 agrees at 13 bases. The CDR3 covers 16 residues. With 1 base clipped from V and 8 bases from J, the junction kept 5 bases outside the gene matches. Germline V gene sequence: CDR1 SGHTA, CDR2 FQGTGA. The CDR3: CASSLKGLAGTDEQFF. DNA for the CDR3: TGTGCCAGCAGCTTAAAGGGACTAGCGGGAACCGATGAGCAGTTCTTC. Together with reference TRBV7-3 and TRBJ2-1, the CDR3 gives the full variable domain: GAGVSQTPSNKVTEKGKYVELRCDPISGHTALYWYRQSLGQGPEFLIYFQGTGAADDSGLPNDRFFAVRPEGSVSTLKIQRTERGDSAVYLCASSLKGLAGTDEQFFGPGTRLTVL.

This sequence joins TRBV2 and TRBJ2-2, with TRBD1 matching 11 bases. The CDR3 consists of 18 residues. Germline-derived CDR1 and CDR2 are SNHLY and FYNNEI. Trimming removed 2 bases from V and 6 bases from J; junction bases left unmatched: 11. CDR3 nucleotides: TGTGCCAGCAGTGAAAGTAGGACAGGGGGCCATGTGGCCGGGGAGCTGTTTTTT. Translated: CASSESRTGGHVAGELFF.

J is TRBJ1-6 and V is TRBV28; TRBD1 aligns across 8 bases. This CDR3 has 14 residues. V gave up 6 bases and J gave up 10 bases; unmatched junction bases: 8. Germline CDR1 reads MDHEN; CDR2 reads SYDVKM. CDR3 region: CASSPDRVSSPLHF. CDR3 DNA: TGTGCCAGCAGCCCGGACAGGGTGAGCTCACCCCTCCACTTT.

This clone has just one count. V usage is TRBV7-3 and J usage is TRBJ1-2; D is undetermined. The V end lost 0 bases, the J end lost 5 bases, and 10 bases lay between the germline ends. From germline, CDR1 is SGHTA and CDR2 FQGTGA. The CDR3 totals 14 residues. CDR3: CASSLTGGNYGYTF. CDR3 nucleotide sequence: TGTGCCAGCAGCTTAACCGGAGGGAATTATGGCTACACCTTC.

The chain has TRBV5-8 and TRBJ2-7; D uncertain. The CDR3 spans 15 residues. CDR1 SGHTS and CDR2 YDEGEE come from the germline V gene. V was pared by 4 bases and J by 2 bases, with 16 bases between. CDR3 sequence reads: CASSPGATLPYEQYF. CDR3 nucleotide sequence: TGTGCCAGCAGCCCCGGTGCAACCCTCCCCTACGAGCAGTACTTC.

In its sample, this clone was seen a few times. The chain couples TRBV5-6 to TRBJ1-3; D is perhaps TRBD1 (6 bases). CDR1 is SGHDT and CDR2 is YYEEEE in the germline V gene. V lost 4 bases, J lost 4 bases, and 18 bases lay in between. The CDR3 covers 16 residues. This CDR3 reads CASSLTWDTAGNTIYF. In nucleotides, the CDR3 is TGTGCCAGCAGCCTCACATGGGACACTGCCGGAAACACCATATATTTT.

V gene TRBV6-5 combines with J gene TRBJ2-4, with 10 positions matching TRBD1. The CDR3 is made up of 14 amino acids. V was clipped by 5 bases and J by 12 bases; unmatched bases: 10. The germline CDR1 and CDR2 sequences are MNHEY and SVGAGI. CDR3 in amino acids: CASSPGTGAGSQYF. DNA for the CDR3: TGTGCCAGCAGTCCCGGGACAGGGGCCGGGAGTCAGTACTTC.

This chain uses TRBV7-2 with TRBJ2-5; possible D gene TRBD2, 5 bases. Germline CDR1 is SGHTA and CDR2 is FQGNSA. Trimming removed 2 bases at V and 3 bases at J, with 7 bases between. CDR3 length equals 13 residues. The chain's CDR3 is CASSLNGKETQYF. DNA for the CDR3: TGTGCCAGCAGCTTAAACGGGAAAGAGACCCAGTACTTC.

In DNA, the CDR3 is TGTGCCAGCGGGACAGGGTGGACCTACGAGCAGTACTTC. Translating it yields CASGTGWTYEQYF. The genes are TRBV7-3 and TRBJ2-7; 9 nucleotides align to TRBD1. In germline, CDR1 is SGHTA, CDR2 FQGTGA. Germline trimming cut 8 bases from V and 2 bases from J; bases unmatched to any gene: 4. The CDR3 has 13 residues.

V usage is TRBV7-9 and J usage is TRBJ2-7; 7 positions agree with TRBD2. V lost 5 bases, J lost 7 bases, and 2 bases stayed unmatched. Germline assignment: CDR1 SEHNR and CDR2 FQNEAQ (reference sequence). This CDR3 comprises 11 residues. In nucleotides, the CDR3 is TGTGCCAGCAGCGGGGGAGGGGAGCAGTACTTC. It is translated as CASSGGGEQYF. Based on the CDR3 plus reference TRBV7-9 and TRBJ2-7, the full variable domain is DTGVSQNPRHKITKRGQNVTFRCDPISEHNRLYWYRQTLGQGPEFLTYFQNEAQLEKSRLLSDRFSAERPKGSFSTLEIQRTEQGDSAMYLCASSGGGEQYFGPGTRLTVT.

V and J are TRBV30 and TRBJ1-6; 9 bases match TRBD1. There are 15 residues in the CDR3. CDR1 is GTSNPN and CDR2 is SVGIG in the germline V gene (reference sequence). V shed 0 bases, J shed 11 bases, and the junction held 8 bases outside the gene matches. CDR3: CAWSVSNRGRTPLHF. CDR3 bases: TGTGCCTGGAGTGTATCGAACAGGGGGCGGACACCCCTCCACTTT. The full variable domain, its missing parts supplied by reference TRBV30 and TRBJ1-6, is SQTIHQWPATLVQPVGSPLSLECTVEGTSNPNLYWYRQAAGRGLQLLFYSVGIGQISSEVPQNLSASRPQDRQFILSSKKLLLSDSGFYLCAWSVSNRGRTPLHFGNGTRLTVT.

The genes are TRBV27 and TRBJ2-3, with 7 positions matching TRBD1. V was pared by 5 bases and J by 0 bases, with 5 bases of the junction left unmatched. This CDR3 has 15 amino acids. Germline V gene lookup returns CDR1 MNHEY and CDR2 SMNVEV (reference sequence). The CDR3 DNA follows: TGTGCCAGCAGTCCAGACAGGGATAGCACAGATACGCAGTATTTT. It encodes CASSPDRDSTDTQYF.

The CDR3 DNA reads as TGTGCCTGGAGTGATTGGGGCGGGAGTGGCACCGGGGAGCTGTTTTTT. Translated: CAWSDWGGSGTGELFF. The chain has TRBV30 and TRBJ2-2; 7 bases match TRBD2. J lost 4 bases, V lost 1 base, and 9 bases had no gene match. From germline, CDR1 is GTSNPN and CDR2 SVGIG (reference sequence). The CDR3 loop spans 16 amino acids.

V gene TRBV6-1 combines with J gene TRBJ1-1, with TRBD1 matching over 9 bases. With 2 bases clipped from V and 8 bases from J, the junction kept 9 bases outside the gene matches. This CDR3 contains 15 residues. Germline V gene lookup returns CDR1 MNHNS and CDR2 SASEGT. The CDR3 DNA sequence: TGTGCCAGCAGTGAAAGGTGGGACAGGGCGGGAGAAGCTTTCTTT. Translation gives CASSERWDRAGEAFF.

This chain uses TRBV24-1 with TRBJ2-5, with 9 bases that match TRBD1. Germline CDR1 KGHDR, CDR2 SFDVKD. The CDR3 is 14 amino acids. Unmatched junction bases numbered 2, after V lost 3 bases and J lost 4 bases. As DNA, the CDR3 is TGTGCCACCAGTGATCCGGGACAGGGAGAGACCCAGTACTTC. This codes for CATSDPGQGETQYF.

The V call is TRBV7-3, the J call TRBJ1-5; 7 nucleotides agree with TRBD1. The V gene's germline CDR1 is SGHTA and CDR2 FQGTGA. Trimming removed 4 bases from V and 0 bases from J; junction bases left unmatched: 9. The CDR3 has 17 residues. CDR3 DNA sequence: TGTGCCAGCAGCTCTCCCGGGACAGCATATAGCAATCAGCCCCAGCATTTT. Its protein product is CASSSPGTAYSNQPQHF. Combining the CDR3 with reference TRBV7-3 and TRBJ1-5 gives the whole variable domain GAGVSQTPSNKVTEKGKYVELRCDPISGHTALYWYRQSLGQGPEFLIYFQGTGAADDSGLPNDRFFAVRPEGSVSTLKIQRTERGDSAVYLCASSSPGTAYSNQPQHFGDGTRLSIL.

The chain has TRBV20-1 and TRBJ1-5; D is unclear. V gave up 3 bases and J gave up 4 bases, with 7 bases separating them. Germline V gene lookup returns CDR1 DFQATT and CDR2 SNEGSKA (reference sequence). This CDR3 region has 12 residues. CDR3 DNA sequence: TGCAGTGCTAGTTCGGGGAATCAGCCCCAGCATTTT. Its protein product is CSASSGNQPQHF.

Worth noting for this clone: The sample holds other DNA sequences that translate to the same CDR3. The chain carries TRBV5-4 and TRBJ2-7; tentatively, D is TRBD1 (5 bases). Germline V lookup: CDR1 SGHNT, CDR2 YYREEE (reference sequence). The CDR3 has 14 amino acids. V was pared by 1 base and J by 6 bases, with 14 bases between. CDR3 amino acids: CASSLRGKAPEQYF. DNA for the CDR3: TGTGCCAGCAGCTTGAGGGGAAAGGCTCCCGAGCAGTACTTC.

The chain joins TRBV4-3 to TRBJ2-1, with 7 bases aligning to TRBD1. CDR3 length equals 15 residues. Trimming cost V 5 bases and J 0 bases; bases outside gene matches: 4. Per germline, CDR1 LGHNA and CDR2 YSLEER. The CDR3 here is CASSSTGNSYNEQFF. CDR3 DNA sequence: TGCGCCAGCAGCTCGACAGGGAACTCCTACAATGAGCAGTTCTTC.

The genes are TRBV7-3 and TRBJ2-2; D is possibly TRBD2 (6 bases). Germline assignment: CDR1 SGHTA and CDR2 FQGTGA. The CDR3 runs to 15 residues. The V end was cut by 5 bases, the J end by 0 bases, with 10 bases between. CDR3 in DNA: TGTGCCAGCAGCCGCGGGGCGCCGAACACCGGGGAGCTGTTTTTT. It yields the protein CASSRGAPNTGELFF.

The chain joins TRBV5-5 to TRBJ1-1, with 11 positions matching TRBD1. The CDR3 is 16 residues long. The germline V gene encodes CDR1 SGHKS and CDR2 YYEKEE (reference sequence). J lost 5 bases, V lost 0 bases, and 6 bases had no gene match. Written as DNA, the CDR3 is TGTGCCAGCAGCTTGGAAGGGACAGGGGGAGGGACTGAAGCTTTCTTT. Amino acids: CASSLEGTGGGTEAFF.

J is TRBJ1-1 and V is TRBV9, with no clear D. The V end was cut by 0 bases, the J end by 3 bases, with 18 bases between. The CDR3 is made up of 17 amino acids. The germline V gene encodes CDR1 SGDLS and CDR2 YYNGEE. The CDR3 DNA is TGTGCCAGCAGCGTAGATCCCCAGTTGGGAGGAGACACTGAAGCTTTCTTT. Encoded protein: CASSVDPQLGGDTEAFF.

This chain connects TRBV7-2 to TRBJ2-5; D is possibly TRBD2 (5 bases). Germline CDR1 SGHTA, CDR2 FQGNSA. The CDR3 extends over 15 amino acids. Deletions cut 2 bases from V and 5 bases from J, with 15 bases between. The CDR3 here is CASSLSGTKLETQYF. Here the CDR3 DNA reads TGTGCCAGCAGCTTAAGCGGTACCAAGTTGGAGACCCAGTACTTC.

V and J are TRBV7-9 and TRBJ1-4, with 7 bases lining up with TRBD1. CDR1 and CDR2 (germline): SEHNR, FQNEAQ (reference sequence). The CDR3 runs to 14 residues. J was trimmed by 8 bases and V by 1 base; bases with no gene match: 4. The CDR3 spells CASSLGGGLEKLFF. The CDR3 DNA is TGTGCCAGCAGCTTAGGAGGGGGCCTGGAAAAACTGTTTTTT.

V usage is TRBV19 and J usage is TRBJ1-5, with D uncertain. CDR3 length equals 15 residues. CDR1 is LNHDA and CDR2 is SQIVND in the germline V gene (reference sequence). V was pared by 1 base and J by 14 bases, with 21 bases between. CDR3 bases: TGTGCCAGTAGTATAGTAGAGGCAGGACTACCTCTCAAGCATTTT. Amino acid sequence: CASSIVEAGLPLKHF.